The clone carrying this T cell receptor beta chain is labeled medium-sized (0.01 to 0.1%). Its antigen is currently unknown. Sequenced by immunoSEQ multiplex PCR; TCRdb stores in-frame clones only, minus some. The data contain about 11,000 clones, 29% of them singletons. The data derive from a study of T cells in localized non-small cell lung cancer. The study's findings and limits: Longer overall survival associated with higher blood T cell density; shorter survival with higher adjacent-lung clonality. Because only a single region of the tumor was sequenced, heterogeneity remains possible. Across samples, adjacent lung featured a median roughly 50 of the top 100 tumor clones. The greatest T cell clonality was found in uninvolved adjacent lung (higher than in tumor).

Sequences were derived from lung tumor tissue, sampled before any cancer treatment. The TCR originated in a man aged 40 to 70 with stage I lung adenocarcinoma.

The CDR3 sequence is CASSVATGAGELFF. In DNA, the CDR3 is TGTGCCAGCAGCGTAGCTACGGGGGCTGGGGAGCTGTTTTTT. The rearrangement links TRBV9 to TRBJ2-2; D could derive from TRBD1 or TRBD2 (6 bases each). The CDR3 length is 14 residues. Trimming took 0 bases from V and 8 from J, leaving 11 bases between them. Germline values: CDR1 SGDLS, CDR2 YYNGEE. The whole variable domain, filled in from reference TRBV9 and TRBJ2-2, reads DSGVTQTPKHLITATGQRVTLRCSPRSGDLSVYWYQQSLDQGLQFLIQYYNGEERAKGNILERFSAQQFPDLHSELNLSSLELGDSALYFCASSVATGAGELFFGEGSRLTVL.